These T cell receptor beta chains were read from a single sample in a study of T-cell reconstitution after alpha-beta-depleted transplantation in children. TCRdb analysed the PCR reads with MiXCR anew, one entry per CDR3 protein. This repertoire shows about 280,000 distinct CDR3 sequences, around a tenth found once; its top ten account for 20% to 25%. This material consisted of peripheral blood, taken 180 days after TCRalphabeta/CD19-depleted stem cell transplant. These receptors originate from a male patient aged 2 to 9 who had a stem cell transplant for chronic granulomatous disease, so the T cells may come from the graft donor. Both conserved end residues are part of each CDR3. The order of the fields is clone size, J gene, V gene, D gene, CDR3 DNA, CDR3 protein. The D gene is left open where the match is weak. Size values are once, few and many counts, or a class for expanded clones, and some rows have none.

many,TRBJ2-1,TRBV7-2,TRBD2,TGTGCCAGCACCAATAGCGGGAGCCTTTACAATGAGCAGTTCTTC,CASTNSGSLYNEQFF
many,TRBJ2-3,TRBV4-2,TRBD2,TGTGCCAGCAGCCTCGGGGACTACACAGATACGCAGTATTTT,CASSLGDYTDTQYF
-,TRBJ1-5,TRBV19,-,TGTGCCACCCCAGCAGGGGTTAATCAGCCCCAGCATTTT,CATPAGVNQPQHF
many,TRBJ2-7,TRBV15,TRBD1,TGTGCCACCAGCTTCTTACCGGGACAGGGGTACGAGCAGTACTTC,CATSFLPGQGYEQYF
many,TRBJ2-1,TRBV4-1,-,TGCGCCAGCAGCTACTTCCACAATGAGCAGTTCTTC,CASSYFHNEQFF
many,TRBJ2-2,TRBV5-1,TRBD2,TGCGCCACCTCAATGCGGGAGAGGAAGAGCGGGGAGCTGTTTTTT,CATSMRERKSGELFF
many,TRBJ1-4,TRBV20-1,TRBD1,TGCAGTGCCCAAGACAGGGGATTTAACGATGCTGAAAAACTGTTTTTT,CSAQDRGFNDAEKLFF
many,TRBJ2-3,TRBV4-2,TRBD2,TGTGCCAGCAGCCAAGAAACTAGCGGGGGCCGAGATACGCAGTATTTT,CASSQETSGGRDTQYF
many,TRBJ2-1,TRBV12-3/TRBV12-4,TRBD2,TGTGCCAGCAGTACTGGAATAGCGGGAGAGGCGGATGAGCAGTTCTTC,CASSTGIAGEADEQFF
few,TRBJ2-7,TRBV12-3/TRBV12-4,TRBD2,TGTGCCAGCAGTAGCCGGGGGGAGGGGTTAAGCGAGCAGTACTTC,CASSSRGEGLSEQYF
many,TRBJ1-1,TRBV5-6,-,TGTGCCAGCAGCTTGGATGGCAGACTGAACACTGAAGCTTTCTTT,CASSLDGRLNTEAFF
many,TRBJ2-7,TRBV29-1,TRBD1,TGCAGCGTTGAAGGGGGACAGGGGGCCTACGAGCAGTACTTC,CSVEGGQGAYEQYF
many,TRBJ2-1,TRBV5-1,-,TGCGCCAGCAGCGAAGCAGGATATGAGCACAATGAGCAGTTCTTC,CASSEAGYEHNEQFF
many,TRBJ2-2,TRBV12-3/TRBV12-4,-,TGTGCCAGCAGTCTCGGCCACGAGGCCGGGGAGCTGTTTTTT,CASSLGHEAGELFF
many,TRBJ2-3,TRBV7-2,-,TGTGCCAGCAGCTTATACGGCGGGACGACAGATACGCAGTATTTT,CASSLYGGTTDTQYF
many,TRBJ1-1,TRBV5-1,-,TGCGCCAGCAGCTTACCAGGGAACACTGAAGCTTTCTTT,CASSLPGNTEAFF
many,TRBJ2-1,TRBV5-1,TRBD2,TGCGCCAGCAGCTTGTTCGCGGGGGTCAATGAGCAGTTCTTC,CASSLFAGVNEQFF
-,TRBJ2-7,TRBV12-3/TRBV12-4,TRBD2,TGTGCCAGCGGGACTACCTTCTACGAGCAGTACTTC,CASGTTFYEQYF
many,TRBJ2-3,TRBV20-1,TRBD2,TGCAGTGCTCGCTCCTATCGGCTAGCGGGCCATATAATCGACACAGATACGCAGTATTTT,CSARSYRLAGHIIDTDTQYF
many,TRBJ1-5,TRBV12-3/TRBV12-4,-,TGTGCCAGCACTCGGGGGGTTCATAGCAATCAGCCCCAGCATTTT,CASTRGVHSNQPQHF
many,TRBJ1-5,TRBV6-5,-,TGTGCCAGCAGTTACGGGGGGTCGGGCCAGCCCCAGCATTTT,CASSYGGSGQPQHF
many,TRBJ2-4,TRBV5-1,-,TGCGCCAGCAGCCCTGAGAGGGGATTAGCCAAAAACATTCAGTACTTC,CASSPERGLAKNIQYF
many,TRBJ2-7,TRBV7-9,-,TGTGCCAGCAGCGGCTACAGGGCCCCCTACGAGCAGTACTTC,CASSGYRAPYEQYF
many,TRBJ2-6,TRBV29-1,-,TGCAGCGTTGAAGATAATTCGGGACCCAACGTCCTGACTTTC,CSVEDNSGPNVLTF
many,TRBJ2-2,TRBV2,-,TGTGCCAGCAGGGGGAGACAGTTATCCACCGGGGAGCTGTTTTTT,CASRGRQLSTGELFF
many,TRBJ2-3,TRBV3-1,TRBD2,TGTGCCAGCAGTCTAGCGGGAGCGGGAGATACGCAGTATTTT,CASSLAGAGDTQYF